One and the same sample provided the 14 T cell receptor beta chains below, sequenced in a study of CXCR3-negative and CXCR3-positive naive CD8 T cells (dated by TCRdb to about 2019). What the work shows at the level of the full study, not this receptor alone: TRB CDR3s from CXCR3-positive naive cells showed higher hydrophobicity (lower Kidera factor 4), lower energy, and higher strength and volume indices than CXCR3-negative naive cells.

Sequencing used a NextSeq 550. The Human TCR Profiling Kit (MiLaboratory) was used to make UMI-labeled 5' RACE TRB cDNA libraries. TCRdb reprocessed the reads and assigns one entry to each CDR3 protein sequence, leaving out DNA. The record for this sample contains about 98,000 distinct CDR3 sequences. 0.75% to 0.95% of the sample belongs to the ten largest clones. Antigens for these TCRs are unknown. Sequencing used naive CXCR3+ CD8+ T cells from blood. The cell subset or site label on this specimen signifies: CD45RO-CCR7+CD27+CD95- naive CD8+ T cells expressing CXCR3 (TNR3+). The receptors were gathered from a human donor in good health. Some clones in this sample may be carry-over from other donors' samples.

The gene calls are TRBV28 and TRBJ1-2; TCRdb reports TRBD1, a call that lacks DNA to check it against. The V gene's germline CDR1 is MDHEN and CDR2 SYDVKM. There are 13 residues in the CDR3. The CDR3 here is CASSLTRVEGYTF.

This rearrangement joins TRBV7-8 to TRBJ2-3; TCRdb reports TRBD2, a call that lacks DNA to check it against. CDR1 and CDR2 from the germline V gene are SGHVS and FQNEAQ. CDR3 length: 15 amino acids. CDR3: CASSPGTSATDTQYF.

The V and J genes are TRBV29-1 and TRBJ2-5. Germline CDR1 reads SQVTM; CDR2 reads ANQGSEA. The CDR3 sequence is 15 residues long. The CDR3 spells CSVETGQLYQETQYF. Combining the CDR3 with reference TRBV29-1 and TRBJ2-5 gives the whole variable domain SAVISQKPSRDICQRGTSLTIQCQVDSQVTMMFWYRQQPGQSLTLIATANQGSEATYESGFVIDKFPISRPNLTFSTLTVSNMSPEDSSIYLCSVETGQLYQETQYFGPGTRLLVL.

The chain has TRBV20-1 and TRBJ1-5. This CDR3 comprises 14 residues. From germline, CDR1 is DFQATT and CDR2 SNEGSKA (reference sequence). The CDR3: CSATDLRGNQPQHF.

The chain employs TRBV24-1 and TRBJ2-1. Per the germline V gene, CDR1 is KGHDR and CDR2 is SFDVKD. The CDR3 is 14 amino acids. This chain's CDR3 is CATSDRTVYNEQFF.

This rearrangement joins TRBV4-1 to TRBJ1-5. Germline lookup yields CDR1 MGHRA and CDR2 YSYEKL. The CDR3 consists of 14 residues. CDR3 loop: CASSQVVGNQPQHF.

The chain uses TRBV15 and TRBJ1-1; TCRdb reports TRBD1, a call that lacks DNA to check it against. The CDR3 contains 16 residues. Germline CDR1 is LNHNV and CDR2 is YYDKDF (reference sequence). The CDR3 loop is CATSRVRGMQGAEAFF.

The J gene is TRBJ2-7, the V gene TRBV7-8; TCRdb calls TRBD1, which cannot be checked without DNA. Germline V CDR1 and CDR2: SGHVS, FQNEAQ. This CDR3 spans 13 amino acids. The CDR3 spells CASSFAGGNEQYF.

The chain recombines TRBV11-1 with TRBJ2-1; TCRdb returns TRBD2, unconfirmable since there is no DNA. The germline V gene encodes CDR1 SGHAT and CDR2 FQDESV (reference sequence). CDR3 length: 17 amino acids. Here the CDR3 reads CASSLTTSGSDNLEQFF.

V gene TRBV25-1 combines with J gene TRBJ1-1. The CDR3 is 16 residues long. Germline V gene sequence: CDR1 MGHDK, CDR2 SYGVNS. CDR3 sequence: CASSGDTGFMNTEAFF.

This chain connects TRBV20-1 to TRBJ2-3; TCRdb calls TRBD1, which cannot be checked without DNA. The CDR3 consists of 15 residues. CDR1 is DFQATT and CDR2 is SNEGSKA in the germline V gene (reference sequence). The CDR3 is CSARDSQLRDRASYF.

The chain combines TRBV4-1 with TRBJ2-6. The CDR3 covers 16 residues. From germline, CDR1 is MGHRA and CDR2 YSYEKL. CDR3 residues: CASSQRTNSGANVLTF.

The chain links TRBV29-1 to TRBJ1-1; TCRdb outputs TRBD1, but without DNA this stays unchecked. This CDR3 region has 13 residues. Germline CDR1 is SQVTM and CDR2 is ANQGSEA. The CDR3 loop is CSVRGAFGTEAFF.

The chain has TRBV29-1 and TRBJ2-7; TCRdb outputs TRBD1, but without DNA this stays unchecked. The CDR3 totals 12 residues. Germline V gene sequence: CDR1 SQVTM, CDR2 ANQGSEA. The CDR3 spells CSVVTGAYEQYF.